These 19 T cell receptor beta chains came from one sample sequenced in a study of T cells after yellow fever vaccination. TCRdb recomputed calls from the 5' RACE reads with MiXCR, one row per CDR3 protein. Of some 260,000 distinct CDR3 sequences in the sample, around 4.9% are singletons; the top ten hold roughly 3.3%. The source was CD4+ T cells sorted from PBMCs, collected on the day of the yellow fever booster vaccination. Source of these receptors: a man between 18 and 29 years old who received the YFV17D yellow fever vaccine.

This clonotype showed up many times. The CDR3 nucleotides read TGTGCCAGCAGCCCCCTATGGGATAGCAATCAGCCCCAGCATTTT. The encoded protein is CASSPLWDSNQPQHF. This chain links TRBV7-8 with TRBJ1-5; D is unclear. Germline V gene sequence: CDR1 SGHVS, CDR2 FQNEAQ. With 5 bases removed from V and 0 bases from J, the gap between germline ends came to 11 bases. This CDR3 contains 15 residues.

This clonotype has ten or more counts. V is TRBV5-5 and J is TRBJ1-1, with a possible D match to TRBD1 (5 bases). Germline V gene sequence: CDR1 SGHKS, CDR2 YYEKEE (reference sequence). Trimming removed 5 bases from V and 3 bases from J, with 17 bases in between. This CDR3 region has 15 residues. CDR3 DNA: TGTGCCAGCAGAAAGGGACGGCCCGGGGACACTGAAGCTTTCTTT. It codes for CASRKGRPGDTEAFF.

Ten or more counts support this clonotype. The CDR3 bases are TGTGCCAGCAGCTCGGTAGGGGGGAGGTACAATGAGCAGTTCTTC. Its protein is CASSSVGGRYNEQFF. V and J are TRBV7-6 and TRBJ2-1; either TRBD1 or TRBD2 may supply D (6 bases each). In germline, CDR1 is SGHVS, CDR2 FNYEAQ. The V gene lost 4 bases and the J gene lost 4 bases, with 14 bases spanning the gap. The CDR3 has 15 amino acids.

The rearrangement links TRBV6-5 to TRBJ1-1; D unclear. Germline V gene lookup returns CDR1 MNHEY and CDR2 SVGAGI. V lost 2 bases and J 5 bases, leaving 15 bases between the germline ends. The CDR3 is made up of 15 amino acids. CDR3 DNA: TGTGCCAGCAGTTACCGTTGGAGGCCAGGAACTGAAGCTTTCTTT. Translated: CASSYRWRPGTEAFF.

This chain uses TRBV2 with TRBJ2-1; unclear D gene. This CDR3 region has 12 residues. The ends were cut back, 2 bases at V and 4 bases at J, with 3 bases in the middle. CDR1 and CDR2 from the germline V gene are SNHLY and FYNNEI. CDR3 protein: CASSEQYNEQFF. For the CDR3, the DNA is TGTGCCAGCAGTGAACAGTACAATGAGCAGTTCTTC.

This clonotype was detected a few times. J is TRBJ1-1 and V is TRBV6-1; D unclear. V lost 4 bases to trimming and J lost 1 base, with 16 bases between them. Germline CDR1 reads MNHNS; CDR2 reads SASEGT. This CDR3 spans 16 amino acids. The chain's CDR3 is CASSALTTRTNTEAFF. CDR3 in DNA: TGTGCCAGCAGTGCCCTAACTACAAGAACGAACACTGAAGCTTTCTTT.

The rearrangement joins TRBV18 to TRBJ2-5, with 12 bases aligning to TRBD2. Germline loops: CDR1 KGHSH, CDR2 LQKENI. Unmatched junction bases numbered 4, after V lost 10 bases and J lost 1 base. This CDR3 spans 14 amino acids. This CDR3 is CATATSGGQETQYF. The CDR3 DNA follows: TGTGCCACCGCGACTAGCGGGGGCCAAGAGACCCAGTACTTC.

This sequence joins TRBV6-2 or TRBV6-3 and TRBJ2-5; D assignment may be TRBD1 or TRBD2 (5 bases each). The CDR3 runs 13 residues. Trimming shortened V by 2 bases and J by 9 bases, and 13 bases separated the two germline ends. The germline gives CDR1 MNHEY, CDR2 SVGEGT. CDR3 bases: TGTGCCAGCAGTTACAGGGGACGAGGCCCCCAGTACTTC. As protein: CASSYRGRGPQYF.

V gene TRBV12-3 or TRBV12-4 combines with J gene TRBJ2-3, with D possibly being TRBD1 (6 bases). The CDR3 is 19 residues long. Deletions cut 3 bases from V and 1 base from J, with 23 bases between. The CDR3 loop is CASSFPPGLGARGTDTQYF. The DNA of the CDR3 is TGTGCCAGCAGTTTCCCCCCGGGGTTGGGGGCTAGGGGCACAGATACGCAGTATTTT.

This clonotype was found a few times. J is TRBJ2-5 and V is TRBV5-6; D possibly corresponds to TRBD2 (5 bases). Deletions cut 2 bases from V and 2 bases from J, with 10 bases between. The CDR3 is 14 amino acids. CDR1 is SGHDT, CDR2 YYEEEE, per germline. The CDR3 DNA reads TGTGCCAGCAGCTTAGGCGGGTTACAAGAGACCCAGTACTTC. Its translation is CASSLGGLQETQYF.

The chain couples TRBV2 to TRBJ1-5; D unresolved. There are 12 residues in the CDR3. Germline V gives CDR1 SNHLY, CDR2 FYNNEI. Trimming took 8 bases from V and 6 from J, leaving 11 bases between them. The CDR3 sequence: CASHFLGQPQHF. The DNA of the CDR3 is TGTGCCAGCCACTTTCTGGGTCAGCCCCAGCATTTT.

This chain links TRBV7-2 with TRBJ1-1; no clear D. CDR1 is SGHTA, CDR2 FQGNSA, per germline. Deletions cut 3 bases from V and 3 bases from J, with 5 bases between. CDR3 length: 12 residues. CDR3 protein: CASSLWYTEAFF. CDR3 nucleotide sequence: TGTGCCAGCAGCTTGTGGTACACTGAAGCTTTCTTT.

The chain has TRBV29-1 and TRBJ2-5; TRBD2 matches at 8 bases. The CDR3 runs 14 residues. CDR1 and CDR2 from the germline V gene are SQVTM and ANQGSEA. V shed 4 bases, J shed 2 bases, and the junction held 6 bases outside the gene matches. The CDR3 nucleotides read TGCAGCGTTGGACCGGCGGGGGGACAAGAGACCCAGTACTTC. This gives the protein CSVGPAGGQETQYF.

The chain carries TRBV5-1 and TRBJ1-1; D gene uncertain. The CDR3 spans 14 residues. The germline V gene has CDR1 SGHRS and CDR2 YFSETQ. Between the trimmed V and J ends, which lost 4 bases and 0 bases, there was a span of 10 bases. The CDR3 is CASSSGLLNTEAFF. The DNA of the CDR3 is TGCGCCAGCAGCAGTGGACTCCTGAACACTGAAGCTTTCTTT.

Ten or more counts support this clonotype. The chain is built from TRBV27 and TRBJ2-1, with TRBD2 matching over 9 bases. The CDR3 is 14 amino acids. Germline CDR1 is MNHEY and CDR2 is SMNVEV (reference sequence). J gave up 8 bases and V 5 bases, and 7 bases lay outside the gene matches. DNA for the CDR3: TGTGCCAGCAGTCCTATGCGGGGGGGCCATGAGCAGTTCTTC. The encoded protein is CASSPMRGGHEQFF.

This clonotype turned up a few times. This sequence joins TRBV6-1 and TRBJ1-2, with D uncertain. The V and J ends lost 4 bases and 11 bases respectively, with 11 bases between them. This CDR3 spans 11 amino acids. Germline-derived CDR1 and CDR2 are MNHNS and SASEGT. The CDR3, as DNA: TGTGCCAGCAGTGGTCAGTATGATTACACCTTC. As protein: CASSGQYDYTF.

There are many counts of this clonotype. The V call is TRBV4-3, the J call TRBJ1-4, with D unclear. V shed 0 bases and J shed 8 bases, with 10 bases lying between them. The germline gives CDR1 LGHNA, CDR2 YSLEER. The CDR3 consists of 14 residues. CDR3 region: CASSQDLSGEKLFF. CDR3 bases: TGCGCCAGCAGCCAAGATCTATCCGGGGAAAAACTGTTTTTT.

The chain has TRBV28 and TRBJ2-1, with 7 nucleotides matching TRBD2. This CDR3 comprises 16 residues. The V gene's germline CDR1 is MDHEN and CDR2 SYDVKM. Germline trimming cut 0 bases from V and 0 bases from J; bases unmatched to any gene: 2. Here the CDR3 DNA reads TGTGCCAGCAGTTTATGGCGGGGGAGCTCCTACAATGAGCAGTTCTTC. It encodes CASSLWRGSSYNEQFF.

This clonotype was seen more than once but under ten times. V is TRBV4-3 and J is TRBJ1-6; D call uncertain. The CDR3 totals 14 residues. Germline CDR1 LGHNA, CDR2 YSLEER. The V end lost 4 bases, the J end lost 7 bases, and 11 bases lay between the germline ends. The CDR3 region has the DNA TGCGCCAGCAGCCTGCGAAGTTCAAATTCACCCCTCCACTTT. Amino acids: CASSLRSSNSPLHF.